A single sample gave rise to the 32 T cell receptor beta chains below, sequenced in a study of tissue T cells after allogeneic stem cell transplantation. Assay: immunoSEQ multiplex PCR; the TCRdb copy retains only in-frame clones and omits some. The sample yields around 7,000 clones, less than 55% seen once. Time point reported: mouse harvest day 7 after allogeneic transplant. Each mouse received 10^7 T-cell-depleted marrow cells plus 10^6 splenic CD5+ T cells by tail vein. Source material: lymph node tissue. Receptors originate from a female BALB/c mouse given C57BL/6 T cells with graft-versus-host disease after an allogeneic hematopoietic cell transplant.

This clone appeared a few times. Gene names refer to mouse genes. The CDR3 end lies 1 residue beyond the end of the read and is filled in from the germline J gene. V and J are TRBV26 and TRBJ1-3; weak D call: TRBD1 (5 bases). The CDR3 is 13 residues long. Germline CDR1 reads KGHPV; CDR2 reads FQNQEV (reference sequence). Trimming took 3 bases from V and 3 from J, leaving 6 bases between them. Partial CDR3 DNA: TGTGCCAGCAGTCTCAGGGTTGGAAATACGCTCTAT. As protein: CASSLRVGNTLY. The full CDR3 is CASSLRVGNTLYF.

In its sample, this clone was seen a few times. Genes and germline come from the mouse. The CDR3 end falls 1 residue outside the read, so it is completed with the germline J gene. The chain combines TRBV26 with TRBJ1-4; the match to TRBD1 covers 7 bases. The germline V gene encodes CDR1 KGHPV and CDR2 FQNQEV (reference sequence). The CDR3 covers 13 residues. With 6 bases clipped from V and 11 bases from J, the junction kept 9 bases outside the gene matches. CDR3 bases read: TGTGCCAGCAGCCGACAGGGTGGGGAGAGATTATTT. Its translation is CASSRQGGERLF. The full-length CDR3 reads as CASSRQGGERLFF.

Details on this clone: Genes and germline come from the mouse. The missing CDR3 end, 1 residue past where the read stops, is filled in from the germline J gene. The chain links TRBV5 to TRBJ2-3, with 9 nucleotides matching TRBD1. V trimming: 5 bases; J trimming: 4 bases; junction bases outside the gene matches: 10. The CDR3 sequence is 16 residues long. Germline V CDR1 and CDR2: LGHNA, YNLKQL (reference sequence). The CDR3 spells CASSSERGQGPETLYF. CDR3 DNA, as far as it was read: TGTGCCAGCAGCTCAGAGAGGGGACAGGGACCAGAAACGCTGTAT.

In the case of this clone: Gene names refer to mouse genes. The DNA ends 1 residue before the CDR3 does, and the rest of the CDR3 is filled in from the germline J gene. This sequence joins TRBV26 and TRBJ1-1, with D perhaps TRBD1 (5 bases). The CDR3 contains 15 residues. Germline lookup yields CDR1 KGHPV and CDR2 FQNQEV (reference sequence). V lost 1 base, J lost 1 base, and 10 bases lay in between. This CDR3 reads CASSLLGRGNTEVFF. The covered CDR3 bases are TGTGCCAGCAGTCTGTTAGGGAGGGGAAACACAGAAGTCTTC.

This clone was seen once. The listed genes are named as in mouse. The CDR3 extends 1 residue past the end of the read, so its final part is completed from the germline J gene. J is TRBJ1-2 and V is TRBV13-1, with 7 bases lining up with TRBD1. The CDR3 runs to 14 residues. The J segment lost 0 bases and the V segment lost 3 bases, leaving 2 bases of the junction unmatched. Germline assignment: CDR1 NSHNY and CDR2 SYGAGN. The chain's CDR3 is CASSGQGANSDYTF. The sequenced part of the CDR3 DNA is TGTGCCAGCAGTGGACAGGGTGCAAACTCCGACTACACC.

As regards this clone: The genes are named according to mouse. Read sequence stops 1 residue before the CDR3 end, and the germline J gene provides the missing end. The J gene is TRBJ1-4, the V gene TRBV26, with 7 bases aligning to TRBD1. The CDR3 has 14 amino acids. From germline, CDR1 is KGHPV and CDR2 FQNQEV (reference sequence). V lost 2 bases and J lost 6; bases outside the gene matches: 3. CDR3 sequence reads: CASSLGTAHERLFF. CDR3 bases read: TGTGCCAGCAGTCTGGGGACAGCCCACGAAAGATTATTT.

A few counts support this clone. Germline and genes here are mouse. The CDR3 extends 1 residue past the end of the read, so its final part is completed from the germline J gene. V gene TRBV3 combines with J gene TRBJ2-3; 9 bases are shared with TRBD2. The ends lost 1 base at V and 0 bases at J; junction bases unmatched: 2. Germline V CDR1 and CDR2: SNHLY, FYNGKV (reference sequence). The CDR3 length is 16 residues. The sequenced part of the CDR3 DNA is TGTGCCAGCAGCTTAGATGGGGGGGCTAGTGCAGAAACGCTGTAT. This gives the protein CASSLDGGASAETLY. The full CDR3 sequence reads CASSLDGGASAETLYF.

To note about this clone: Genes and germline come from the mouse. The observed sequence ends 1 residue before the CDR3 terminus, with the missing tail filled in from the germline J gene. This chain connects TRBV3 to TRBJ1-4, with a weak D call TRBD1 (6 bases). Germline values: CDR1 SNHLY, CDR2 FYNGKV (reference sequence). V dropped 5 bases and J dropped 1 base, with 11 bases sitting between them. The CDR3 runs 15 residues. Incomplete CDR3 DNA: TGTGCCAGCAGCGGGGGACACCCTTCCAACGAAAGATTATTT. It is translated as CASSGGHPSNERLF. In full, the CDR3 reads CASSGGHPSNERLFF.

As for this clone: Mouse germline and gene names are used. With the read ending 1 residue before the CDR3 end, the germline J gene is used to fill in that end. The chain joins TRBV23 to TRBJ2-7; the tabulated D call, TRBD2, remains unverified against the DNA. Germline CDR1 KGHTA, CDR2 FQNQQP. CDR3 size: 15 residues. The sequenced part of the CDR3 DNA is TGCTCCAGCAGTCACTCTGGGGGGGGCTCCTATGAACAGTAC. Its protein is CSSSHSGGGSYEQY. The CDR3, in full, reads CSSSHSGGGSYEQYF.

In regard to this clone: Each gene name is a mouse one. Sequencing ends 1 residue short of the CDR3 end; the germline J gene provides the rest. This rearrangement joins TRBV15 to TRBJ1-1, with D uncertain. The germline V gene encodes CDR1 SGHND and CDR2 FRSKSL. The V gene lost 2 bases and the J gene lost 0 bases, with 7 bases spanning the gap. The CDR3 totals 14 residues. The sequenced part of the CDR3 DNA is TGTGCCAGCAGTTTATTACAGTCAAACACAGAAGTCTTC. It is translated as CASSLLQSNTEVF. The CDR3 as a whole reads CASSLLQSNTEVFF. Full variable domain (rest looked up from reference TRBV15 and TRBJ1-1): DAGVTQTPRHEVAEKGQTIILKCEPVSGHNDLFWYRQTKIQGLELLSYFRSKSLMEDGGAFKDRFKAEMLNSSFSTLKIQPTEPKDSAVYLCASSLLQSNTEVFFGKGTRLTVV.

Comment on this clone: The germline and genes are mouse ones. CDR3 in amino acids: CASSFTGEDTQYF. The CDR3 DNA, read in part, is TGTGCCAGCAGTTTCACAGGGGAGGACACCCAGTAC. The gene calls are TRBV15 and TRBJ2-5, with TRBD1 identical over 7 bases. Coverage ceases 1 residue before the CDR3 finishes, and the germline J gene fills in the end. V dropped 3 bases and J dropped 6; count of bases not matched to a gene: 3. The length of the CDR3 is 13 residues. CDR1 is SGHND, CDR2 FRSKSL, per germline.

In the case of this clone: Gene names are mouse gene names. The CDR3 end is not reached by the read, which stops 1 residue before it; the germline J gene fills it in. The chain uses TRBV5 and TRBJ2-1; TRBD1 aligns across 10 bases. V gave up 4 bases and J gave up 7 bases; unmatched junction bases: 4. The CDR3 sequence is 14 residues long. Germline V CDR1 and CDR2: LGHNA, YNLKQL (reference sequence). The CDR3 reads CASSPRTGGAEQFF. CDR3 DNA, as far as it was read: TGTGCCAGCAGCCCTAGGACAGGGGGAGCTGAGCAGTTC.

Of note for this clone: Here the gene names and germline are mouse. The CDR3 end is not reached by the read, which stops 1 residue before it; the germline J gene fills it in. The rearrangement uses TRBV26 and TRBJ1-3, with D unresolved. The germline V gene has CDR1 KGHPV and CDR2 FQNQEV (reference sequence). CDR3 length equals 15 residues. Trimming stripped 7 bases from V and 0 bases from J, with 13 bases between. CDR3 sequence: CASTPTPNSGNTLYF. The sequenced CDR3 bases are TGTGCCAGCACCCCGACACCGAATTCTGGAAATACGCTCTAT.

Remarks on this clone: The gene names here belong to mouse. The read ends 1 residue before the CDR3 terminus; that terminus is restored from the germline J gene. The chain uses TRBV29 and TRBJ2-5, with TRBD2 matching over 11 bases. From germline, CDR1 is MSHET and CDR2 SYDVDS. The CDR3 covers 13 residues. V gave up 7 bases and J gave up 6 bases; unmatched junction bases: 3. CDR3 amino acids: CASNWGGRDTQYF. The part of the CDR3 DNA that was read is TGTGCTAGCAACTGGGGGGGCAGGGACACCCAGTAC.

Notes on this clone: The gene names given are mouse names. From the germline J gene comes the end of the CDR3, since the read stops 1 residue before it. The chain links TRBV26 to TRBJ2-4; D possibly corresponds to TRBD1 (6 bases). Germline V gene sequence: CDR1 KGHPV, CDR2 FQNQEV (reference sequence). This CDR3 region has 13 residues. V was trimmed by 4 bases and J by 4 bases, leaving 9 bases between them. The CDR3 sequence: CASSPGDKNTLYF. CDR3 DNA (partial): TGTGCCAGCAGTCCCGGGGACAAAAACACCTTGTAC.

A word on this clone: Gene names refer to mouse genes. Read data end 1 residue before the CDR3 end; the end is taken from the germline J gene. The genes are TRBV26 and TRBJ2-2, with D possibly matching TRBD1 (5 bases). Germline lookup yields CDR1 KGHPV and CDR2 FQNQEV (reference sequence). Trimming stripped 7 bases from V and 1 base from J, with 7 bases between. The CDR3 is made up of 13 amino acids. CDR3 region: CASTGQNTGQLYF. The part of the CDR3 DNA that was read is TGTGCCAGCACCGGACAAAACACCGGGCAGCTCTAC.

For this clone: The germline and genes are mouse ones. The read gets to within 1 residue of the CDR3 end, and the germline J gene fills in the rest. The chain couples TRBV13-2 to TRBJ2-1; D might be TRBD1 or TRBD2, each matching 6 bases. The germline V gene encodes CDR1 NNHNN and CDR2 SYGAGS (reference sequence). V lost 1 base to trimming and J lost 3 bases, with 11 bases between them. The CDR3 sequence is 15 residues long. The sequenced CDR3 bases are TGTGCCAGCGGTGATATCGGGGGCGGCTATGCTGAGCAGTTC. Its translation is CASGDIGGGYAEQF. The whole CDR3 sequence reads CASGDIGGGYAEQFF.

In regard to this clone: Any gene name here is a mouse gene name. The read comes to an end 1 residue before the CDR3 does, leaving the germline J gene to fill in the end. The chain carries TRBV3 and TRBJ1-3; 10 bases fit TRBD1. Germline lookup yields CDR1 SNHLY and CDR2 FYNGKV (reference sequence). Trimming cost V 4 bases and J 4 bases; bases outside gene matches: 1. The CDR3 runs to 14 residues. The CDR3 spells CASSWGQGGNTLYF. CDR3 DNA (partial): TGTGCCAGCAGCTGGGGACAGGGGGGAAATACGCTCTAT.

Note on this clone: Gene and germline names: mouse. The CDR3 DNA, read in part, is TGTGCCAGCAGTCCCCACAAAATTTCCAACGAAAGATTATTT. Its translation: CASSPHKISNERLF. The CDR3, in full, reads CASSPHKISNERLFF. The rearrangement links TRBV26 to TRBJ1-4, with D unclear. The CDR3 end lies 1 residue beyond the end of the read and is filled in from the germline J gene. CDR1 is KGHPV, CDR2 FQNQEV, per germline (reference sequence). The CDR3 extends over 15 amino acids. The germline V and J ends were trimmed by 4 bases and 0 bases, with 9 bases remaining between them.

Note on this clone: Gene names are mouse gene names. The read falls 1 residue short of the CDR3 end, and the missing part is taken from the germline J gene. V gene TRBV24 combines with J gene TRBJ2-5; 10 nucleotides line up with TRBD1. The V gene's germline CDR1 is KGHTA and CDR2 FRNEEI. The CDR3 is 15 residues long. The V segment lost 4 bases and the J segment 1 base; nucleotides outside the gene matches: 2. The CDR3 bases that were read are TGTGCCAGCAGTCGGACAGGGGGAGACCAAGACACCCAGTAC. Translated, it gives CASSRTGGDQDTQY. In full, the CDR3 reads CASSRTGGDQDTQYF.

Remarks on this clone: Here the gene names and germline are mouse. The read ends 1 residue shy of where the CDR3 ends; the end is completed using the germline J gene. This chain joins TRBV26 and TRBJ1-3; D gene unclear. The germline CDR1 and CDR2 sequences are KGHPV and FQNQEV (reference sequence). The CDR3 covers 14 residues. V lost 4 bases and J lost 0, with 7 bases in between. The CDR3 protein is CASSRPASGNTLYF. The sequenced part of the CDR3 DNA is TGTGCCAGCAGTCGACCGGCTTCTGGAAATACGCTCTAT.

For this clone: Mouse gene names apply. The CDR3 goes on 1 residue after the read ends, and that part is filled in from the germline J gene. The sample has other DNA sequences that encode this CDR3 too. This chain links TRBV19 with TRBJ1-2; D not certain. In germline, CDR1 is FNHDT, CDR2 SITEND (reference sequence). Trimming left V 9 bases short and J 0 bases short, with 12 bases between. The CDR3 has 13 amino acids. The DNA read from the CDR3 is TGTGCCACCCTCCCAACAGCAAACTCCGACTACACC. It translates to CATLPTANSDYT. The entire CDR3 reads CATLPTANSDYTF.

This clone appeared a few times. Gene and germline names: mouse. CDR3 residues: CASSRDWGANTEVFF. CDR3 DNA (partial): TGTGCTAGCAGTAGAGATTGGGGGGCAAACACAGAAGTCTTC. V gene TRBV17 combines with J gene TRBJ1-1; maybe TRBD1 (5 bases). The read stops 1 residue short of the end of the CDR3; the missing end is completed from the germline J gene. V lost 0 bases and J lost 0, with 8 bases in between. This CDR3 is 15 amino acids long. CDR1 and CDR2 from the germline V gene are MNHDT and YYDKIL.

On this clone: Gene names are the mouse ones. The read terminates 1 residue ahead of where the CDR3 ends, so the germline J gene completes it. V usage is TRBV3 and J usage is TRBJ2-3, with 9 bases lining up with TRBD1. Trimming took 4 bases from V and 1 from J; bases not matched to a gene: 3. Germline CDR1 SNHLY, CDR2 FYNGKV (reference sequence). The CDR3 has 15 residues. The CDR3 bases that were read are TGTGCCAGCAGCTCCCGGGACAGGGGTGCAGAAACGCTGTAT. It encodes CASSSRDRGAETLY. The complete CDR3 protein is CASSSRDRGAETLYF.

This clone was counted between two and nine times. Each gene name is a mouse one. The read finishes 1 residue shy of the CDR3 end, and the germline J gene is used to complete it. This chain connects TRBV4 to TRBJ2-7, with TRBD2 identical over 14 bases. CDR1 and CDR2 from the germline V gene are LGHDT and YNNKQL (reference sequence). The J segment lost 7 bases and the V segment lost 5 bases, leaving 4 bases of the junction unmatched. The length of the CDR3 is 14 residues. The CDR3 here is CASSPGLGGREQYF. Incomplete CDR3 DNA: TGTGCCAGCAGCCCGGGACTGGGGGGGCGGGAACAGTAC.

Comments on this clone: Mouse germline and gene names are used. The read ends 1 residue early relative to the CDR3; the germline J gene fills the gap. The chain uses TRBV12-1 and TRBJ2-5; D may correspond to TRBD1 or TRBD2 (5 bases each). The CDR3 extends over 15 amino acids. Trimming removed 0 bases at V and 2 bases at J, with 11 bases between. The germline CDR1 and CDR2 sequences are SGHSN and HYEKVE. The CDR3 bases that were read are TGTGCCAGCTCTCTCGAGCCTGGGACCCAAGACACCCAGTAC. Its protein is CASSLEPGTQDTQY. From start to end, the CDR3 is CASSLEPGTQDTQYF.

This clone was observed a handful of times. Gene names denote mouse genes. The CDR3 end lies 1 residue beyond the end of the read and is filled in from the germline J gene. The chain uses TRBV13-1 and TRBJ1-1; D call uncertain. The CDR3 totals 13 residues. CDR1 and CDR2 (germline): NSHNY, SYGAGN. Trimming removed 0 bases at V and 1 base at J, with 4 bases between. The DNA read from the CDR3 is TGTGCCAGCAGTGATGGGGTAAACACAGAAGTCTTC. Residues: CASSDGVNTEVF. The full CDR3 sequence reads CASSDGVNTEVFF.

This clone was detected only a few times. Germline and genes here are mouse. The sequenced fragment ends 1 residue before the CDR3 boundary, so the rest is inferred from the germline J gene. V and J are TRBV3 and TRBJ2-7; 10 bases are a match to TRBD1. Germline CDR1 is SNHLY and CDR2 is FYNGKV (reference sequence). The CDR3 loop spans 13 amino acids. The trim removed 4 bases at V and 4 bases at J, leaving 1 base unmatched. The CDR3 protein is CASSSGQGYEQYF. The covered CDR3 bases are TGTGCCAGCAGCTCGGGACAGGGGTATGAACAGTAC.

As for this clone: Genes here carry mouse names. Read data end 1 residue before the CDR3 end; the end is taken from the germline J gene. The V and J genes are TRBV12-1 and TRBJ2-5; TRBD2 agrees at 10 bases. Germline V gives CDR1 SGHSN, CDR2 HYEKVE. The CDR3 has 14 residues. V lost 0 bases to trimming and J lost 6 bases; unmatched junction nucleotides: 2. The DNA read from the CDR3 is TGTGCCAGCTCTCTCGACTGGGGGGTCGACACCCAGTAC. Translated: CASSLDWGVDTQY. The whole CDR3 sequence is CASSLDWGVDTQYF.

Note on this clone: The junction does not match germline at one end; this may be a read error. Gene names are mouse gene names. Read coverage stops 1 residue before the CDR3 terminus; the germline J gene supplies the remainder. The chain uses TRBV21 and TRBJ1-4, with a tentative D call TRBD1 (6 bases). Being an ORF, TRBV21 has a function that is uncertain. This CDR3 has 16 amino acids. The CDR3: CASSASGQTSYERLFF. The part of the CDR3 DNA that was read is TGTGCTAGCAGTGCCTCGGGACAAACTTCCTACGAAAGATTATTT.

As to this clone: The gene names here belong to mouse. The read comes to an end 1 residue before the CDR3 does, leaving the germline J gene to fill in the end. The chain is built from TRBV26 and TRBJ2-1; tentative D call: TRBD1 (5 bases). CDR1 KGHPV and CDR2 FQNQEV come from the germline V gene (reference sequence). The CDR3 spans 14 residues. Trimming cost V 4 bases and J 1 base, with 8 bases left between them. The chain's CDR3 is CASSPGHNYAEQFF. The CDR3 bases that were read are TGTGCCAGCAGTCCCGGACACAACTATGCTGAGCAGTTC. The full variable domain, completed using reference TRBV26 and TRBJ2-1, is NSKVIQTPRYLVKGQGQKAKMRCIPEKGHPVVFWYQQNKNNEFKFLINFQNQEVLQQIDMTEKRFSAECPSNSPCSLEIQSSEAGDSALYLCASSPGHNYAEQFFGPGTRLTVL.

This clone was seen a few times. Mouse names are used for the genes. The DNA ends 1 residue before the CDR3 does, and the rest of the CDR3 is filled in from the germline J gene. This chain joins TRBV12-2 and TRBJ2-7; no clear D gene. The CDR3 is made up of 12 amino acids. Germline V gene sequence: CDR1 SGHLS, CDR2 HYDKME. V was pared by 1 base and J by 2 bases, with 5 bases between. The part of the CDR3 DNA that was read is TGTGCCAGCTCTCTTACAGCCTATGAACAGTAC. Encoded protein: CASSLTAYEQY. The complete CDR3 sequence is CASSLTAYEQYF. Full variable domain (rest looked up from reference TRBV12-2 and TRBJ2-7): NSGVVQSPRYIIKGKGERSILKCIPISGHLSVAWYQQTQGQELKFFIQHYDKMERDKGNLPSRFSVQQFDDYHSEMNMSALELEDSAVYFCASSLTAYEQYFGPGTRLTVL.